Following are 27 T cell receptor beta chains from one sample sequenced in a study of CD8+ T cells in alopecia areata. Treatment in this sample: oral pan-JAK inhibitor, 5-10 mg twice daily. In each case, RNA was isolated and then reverse transcribed into cDNA as the sequencing template. Generated by immunoSEQ multiplex PCR, the TCRdb table keeps only in-frame clones and is missing some. Seen here are 120,000 to 150,000 clones, about four fifths observed once, and the top ten hold approximately 25%. The sample here was CD8+ T cells sorted from blood, taken at week 4, from a patient treated with tofacitinib. These receptors all come from a human donor with alopecia areata.

V is TRBV4-1 and J is TRBJ2-5; the D gene is possibly TRBD2 (6 bases). V lost 0 bases, J lost 2 bases, and 10 bases lay in between. The CDR3 length is 15 residues. CDR1 is MGHRA, CDR2 YSYEKL, per germline. CDR3 nucleotide sequence: TGCGCCAGCAGCCAAGACGTCGGGAGACAAGAGACCCAGTACTTC. Translated: CASSQDVGRQETQYF.

The chain couples TRBV2 to TRBJ2-1; D is possibly TRBD1 or TRBD2 (5 bases each). CDR1 SNHLY and CDR2 FYNNEI come from the germline V gene. CDR3 length: 15 amino acids. V was trimmed by 6 bases and J by 0 bases, leaving 12 bases between them. The CDR3 region is CASRDSGSSYNEQFF. CDR3 DNA sequence: TGTGCCAGCAGGGATTCAGGGAGCTCCTACAATGAGCAGTTCTTC.

The chain recombines TRBV19 with TRBJ1-2; D remains unclear. The CDR3 is 12 amino acids. From germline, CDR1 is LNHDA and CDR2 SQIVND (reference sequence). Trimming took off 9 bases at V and 10 bases at J, with 18 bases between the two ends. CDR3 bases: TGTGCCAGCTCCACCCGCCGGGGAACCTACACCTTC. This gives the protein CASSTRRGTYTF.

This chain connects TRBV5-1 to TRBJ1-2, with TRBD1 as a possible D gene (5 bases). V lost 3 bases to trimming and J lost 2 bases, with 17 bases between them. CDR1 and CDR2 (germline): SGHRS, YFSETQ. The CDR3 contains 16 residues. The CDR3 region has the DNA TGCGCCAGCAGCTGGACCTTTGACAGCCGGAACTATGGCTACACCTTC. Its protein is CASSWTFDSRNYGYTF.

The J gene is TRBJ2-3, the V gene TRBV27; 7 positions match TRBD1. CDR1 and CDR2 from the germline V gene are MNHEY and SMNVEV (reference sequence). The ends lost 5 bases at V and 3 bases at J; junction bases unmatched: 5. The CDR3 spans 14 residues. The CDR3 DNA reads as TGTGCCAGCAGTGACAGACAGGGAACAGATACGCAGTATTTT. Protein sequence: CASSDRQGTDTQYF.

The chain uses TRBV18 and TRBJ1-1; D call uncertain. Per the germline V gene, CDR1 is KGHSH and CDR2 is LQKENI. The V end lost 3 bases, the J end lost 1 base, and 12 bases lay between the germline ends. The CDR3 is 15 amino acids. The chain's CDR3 is CASSPSPGWNTEAFF. The CDR3 DNA is TGTGCCAGCTCACCTTCCCCCGGATGGAACACTGAAGCTTTCTTT.

This clone appeared once. Distinct nucleotide sequences in the sample also encode this CDR3. The chain links TRBV19 to TRBJ2-7; possible D gene TRBD1, 5 bases. The ends were cut back, 3 bases at V and 4 bases at J, with 10 bases in the middle. In germline, CDR1 is LNHDA, CDR2 SQIVND (reference sequence). The CDR3 has 13 residues. CDR3 amino acids: CASSIGAGYEQYF. Written as DNA, the CDR3 is TGTGCCAGTAGTATTGGGGCAGGTTACGAGCAGTACTTC.

The rearrangement uses TRBV11-2 and TRBJ2-1; D is ambiguous. Germline values: CDR1 SGHAT, CDR2 FQNNGV. The CDR3 totals 15 residues. Trimming stripped 5 bases from V and 1 base from J, with 12 bases between. The CDR3, as DNA: TGTGCCAGCAGCCAAGATGGGCAGTCCTACAATGAGCAGTTCTTC. Protein product: CASSQDGQSYNEQFF.

This rearrangement joins TRBV11-2 to TRBJ2-1; 8 positions agree with TRBD2. The CDR3 length is 17 residues. Unmatched junction bases numbered 16, after V lost 5 bases and J lost 7 bases. Germline V CDR1 and CDR2: SGHAT, FQNNGV. In nucleotides, the CDR3 is TGTGCCAGCAGCGCGGACTGGTTAGCGGGGTCTGGAAATGAGCAGTTCTTC. Translation gives CASSADWLAGSGNEQFF.

The chain carries TRBV11-2 and TRBJ2-7; 8 bases align to TRBD1. Trimming took 0 bases from V and 2 from J; bases not matched to a gene: 3. In germline, CDR1 is SGHAT, CDR2 FQNNGV. This CDR3 is built from 15 residues. The CDR3: CASSLERTGTYEQYF. The CDR3 nucleotides are TGTGCCAGCAGCTTAGAAAGGACAGGGACCTACGAGCAGTACTTC.

The chain is built from TRBV6-5 and TRBJ2-5, with 9 bases aligning to TRBD1. The ends lost 5 bases at V and 4 bases at J; junction bases unmatched: 5. Per the germline V gene, CDR1 is MNHEY and CDR2 is SVGAGI. The CDR3 spans 14 residues. CDR3 amino acids: CASSPQGARETQYF. As DNA, the CDR3 is TGTGCCAGCAGTCCACAGGGGGCCCGAGAGACCCAGTACTTC.

There are a few counts of this clone. V is TRBV6-1 and J is TRBJ2-7; the match to TRBD2 covers 11 bases. The J segment lost 3 bases and the V segment lost 3 bases, leaving 7 bases of the junction unmatched. This CDR3 has 16 residues. Germline CDR1 is MNHNS and CDR2 is SASEGT. Here the CDR3 reads CASSDGTGTSGYEQYF. The CDR3 DNA reads as TGTGCCAGCAGTGATGGGACCGGGACTAGCGGCTACGAGCAGTACTTC.

The chain is built from TRBV5-1 and TRBJ2-5; D may be TRBD2 (5 bases). Trimming took off 8 bases at V and 1 base at J, with 24 bases between the two ends. This CDR3 contains 17 residues. Germline assignment: CDR1 SGHRS and CDR2 YFSETQ. CDR3 in amino acids: CARRPFPGVTLQETQYF. For the CDR3, the DNA is TGCGCCAGAAGGCCCTTTCCCGGGGTAACTCTCCAAGAGACCCAGTACTTC. The variable domain in full, with the rest retrieved from reference TRBV5-1 and TRBJ2-5, is KAGVTQTPRYLIKTRGQQVTLSCSPISGHRSVSWYQQTPGQGLQFLFEYFSETQRNKGNFPGRFSGRQFSNSRSEMNVSTLELGDSALYLCARRPFPGVTLQETQYFGPGTRLLVL.

The chain links TRBV5-1 to TRBJ2-1; TRBD2 matches at 9 bases. Trimming removed 1 base from V and 6 bases from J; junction bases left unmatched: 8. The length of the CDR3 is 16 residues. Germline values: CDR1 SGHRS, CDR2 YFSETQ. CDR3 sequence (DNA): TGCGCCAGCAGCTTGAGAGCCACAGCGGGGGGCAATGAGCAGTTCTTC. Amino acid sequence: CASSLRATAGGNEQFF.

The chain uses TRBV9 and TRBJ1-1; 8 bases fit TRBD1. Germline CDR1 is SGDLS and CDR2 is YYNGEE. The CDR3 loop spans 17 amino acids. Trimming cost V 0 bases and J 0 bases; bases outside gene matches: 7. The CDR3 reads CASSVEAGGTMNTEAFF. The CDR3 region has the DNA TGTGCCAGCAGCGTAGAGGCAGGGGGCACCATGAACACTGAAGCTTTCTTT.

This clone has a single count. The chain uses TRBV18 and TRBJ2-5; D might be TRBD1 (6 bases). Deletions cut 6 bases from V and 4 bases from J, with 18 bases between. The CDR3 loop spans 15 amino acids. Germline CDR1 is KGHSH and CDR2 is LQKENI. The CDR3 reads CASSSSGEVRETQYF. CDR3 nucleotides: TGTGCCAGCTCGAGTTCAGGGGAAGTCCGAGAGACCCAGTACTTC.

The rearrangement links TRBV7-9 to TRBJ1-1; TRBD1 agrees at 9 bases. J lost 4 bases, V lost 5 bases, and 8 bases had no gene match. The germline CDR1 and CDR2 sequences are SEHNR and FQNEAQ (reference sequence). The length of the CDR3 is 15 residues. The CDR3 region is CASSGTGTPTTEAFF. The DNA of the CDR3 is TGTGCCAGCAGCGGGACAGGGACCCCCACCACTGAAGCTTTCTTT.

The rearrangement joins TRBV7-8 to TRBJ2-6; no clear D. The CDR3 spans 15 residues. Looked up from germline, CDR1 is SGHVS and CDR2 is FQNEAQ. The ends were cut back, 1 base at V and 1 base at J, with 5 bases in the middle. The CDR3 DNA reads TGTGCCAGCAGCTTAGACACATCTGGGGCCAACGTCCTGACTTTC. Residues: CASSLDTSGANVLTF. The variable domain in full, completed from reference TRBV7-8 and TRBJ2-6, reads GAGVSQSPRYKVAKRGQDVALRCDPISGHVSLFWYQQALGQGPEFLTYFQNEAQLDKSGLPSDRFFAERPEGSVSTLKIQRTQQEDSAVYLCASSLDTSGANVLTFGAGSRLTVL.

The chain couples TRBV7-2 to TRBJ2-5, with unresolved D. Germline values: CDR1 SGHTA, CDR2 FQGNSA. V lost 1 base and J lost 5, with 14 bases in between. The CDR3 totals 15 residues. The CDR3 here is CASSLVPPGRETQYF. As DNA, the CDR3 is TGTGCCAGCAGCTTAGTTCCGCCCGGTAGGGAGACCCAGTACTTC. Full variable domain (remainder filled in from reference TRBV7-2 and TRBJ2-5): GAGVSQSPSNKVTEKGKDVELRCDPISGHTALYWYRQSLGQGLEFLIYFQGNSAPDKSGLPSDRFSAERTGGSVSTLTIQRTQQEDSAVYLCASSLVPPGRETQYFGPGTRLLVL.

The chain is built from TRBV11-2 and TRBJ2-7; no definite D call. Trimming removed 3 bases from V and 4 bases from J, with 10 bases in between. The CDR3 has 13 residues. The germline CDR1 and CDR2 sequences are SGHAT and FQNNGV. The CDR3 DNA is TGTGCCAGCAGCTTCGGCAAGACGTACGAGCAGTACTTC. Its translation is CASSFGKTYEQYF.

This clone was observed many times. This chain connects TRBV2 to TRBJ1-1; D not resolved. This CDR3 spans 12 amino acids. Germline assignment: CDR1 SNHLY and CDR2 FYNNEI. Trimming removed 1 base from V and 9 bases from J, with 9 bases in between. CDR3: CASSEGYDKAFF. CDR3 nucleotides: TGTGCCAGCAGTGAAGGGTACGACAAAGCTTTCTTT.

The rearrangement joins TRBV29-1 to TRBJ1-1; D is unclear. Trimming shortened V by 0 bases and J by 6 bases, and 11 bases separated the two germline ends. The CDR3 has 13 residues. Germline CDR1 reads SQVTM; CDR2 reads ANQGSEA. CDR3 coding DNA: TGCAGCGTTGAAGAGGCCTTAAAACCTGAAGCTTTCTTT. Translation: CSVEEALKPEAFF.

The J gene is TRBJ2-7, the V gene TRBV27, with 7 bases that match TRBD2. The germline V gene has CDR1 MNHEY and CDR2 SMNVEV (reference sequence). The CDR3 runs to 14 residues. With 6 bases clipped from V and 5 bases from J, the junction kept 10 bases outside the gene matches. Written as DNA, the CDR3 is TGTGCCAGCAGCACTTTGGGGGGGTCCCACGAGCAGTACTTC. Translating gives CASSTLGGSHEQYF.

The genes are TRBV29-1 and TRBJ2-2; 8 positions agree with TRBD1. V lost 6 bases to trimming and J lost 7 bases; unmatched junction nucleotides: 4. Germline V gene lookup returns CDR1 SQVTM and CDR2 ANQGSEA. The length of the CDR3 is 12 residues. The chain's CDR3 is CSVPGGNGELFF. CDR3 DNA: TGCAGCGTGCCAGGGGGCAACGGGGAGCTGTTTTTT.

CDR3 residues: CASSLTGASSYEQYF. CDR3 DNA sequence: TGTGCCAGCAGTCTGACAGGGGCGAGCTCCTACGAGCAGTACTTC. The chain links TRBV27 to TRBJ2-7; TRBD1 agrees at 8 bases. Trimming took 5 bases from V and 0 from J; bases not matched to a gene: 6. CDR1 is MNHEY, CDR2 SMNVEV, per germline (reference sequence). This CDR3 comprises 15 residues.

The V gene is TRBV27, the J gene TRBJ2-7, with D tentatively TRBD1 or TRBD2 (6 bases each). CDR1 and CDR2 (germline): MNHEY, SMNVEV (reference sequence). The germline V and J ends were trimmed by 6 bases and 7 bases, with 19 bases remaining between them. CDR3 length: 14 amino acids. The CDR3 region has the DNA TGTGCCAGCAGACTGGTCGGGGGCTTACGGGAGCAGTACTTC. Translating gives CASRLVGGLREQYF.

CDR3 coding DNA: TGTGCCAGCAGTTTATCGCTAGGGGGAGCCTACAATGAGCAGTTCTTC. Translation gives CASSLSLGGAYNEQFF. This chain joins TRBV27 and TRBJ2-1; weak D call: TRBD1 (6 bases). The germline V gene has CDR1 MNHEY and CDR2 SMNVEV (reference sequence). Trimming took 0 bases from V and 2 from J, leaving 11 bases between them. The CDR3 has 16 residues.